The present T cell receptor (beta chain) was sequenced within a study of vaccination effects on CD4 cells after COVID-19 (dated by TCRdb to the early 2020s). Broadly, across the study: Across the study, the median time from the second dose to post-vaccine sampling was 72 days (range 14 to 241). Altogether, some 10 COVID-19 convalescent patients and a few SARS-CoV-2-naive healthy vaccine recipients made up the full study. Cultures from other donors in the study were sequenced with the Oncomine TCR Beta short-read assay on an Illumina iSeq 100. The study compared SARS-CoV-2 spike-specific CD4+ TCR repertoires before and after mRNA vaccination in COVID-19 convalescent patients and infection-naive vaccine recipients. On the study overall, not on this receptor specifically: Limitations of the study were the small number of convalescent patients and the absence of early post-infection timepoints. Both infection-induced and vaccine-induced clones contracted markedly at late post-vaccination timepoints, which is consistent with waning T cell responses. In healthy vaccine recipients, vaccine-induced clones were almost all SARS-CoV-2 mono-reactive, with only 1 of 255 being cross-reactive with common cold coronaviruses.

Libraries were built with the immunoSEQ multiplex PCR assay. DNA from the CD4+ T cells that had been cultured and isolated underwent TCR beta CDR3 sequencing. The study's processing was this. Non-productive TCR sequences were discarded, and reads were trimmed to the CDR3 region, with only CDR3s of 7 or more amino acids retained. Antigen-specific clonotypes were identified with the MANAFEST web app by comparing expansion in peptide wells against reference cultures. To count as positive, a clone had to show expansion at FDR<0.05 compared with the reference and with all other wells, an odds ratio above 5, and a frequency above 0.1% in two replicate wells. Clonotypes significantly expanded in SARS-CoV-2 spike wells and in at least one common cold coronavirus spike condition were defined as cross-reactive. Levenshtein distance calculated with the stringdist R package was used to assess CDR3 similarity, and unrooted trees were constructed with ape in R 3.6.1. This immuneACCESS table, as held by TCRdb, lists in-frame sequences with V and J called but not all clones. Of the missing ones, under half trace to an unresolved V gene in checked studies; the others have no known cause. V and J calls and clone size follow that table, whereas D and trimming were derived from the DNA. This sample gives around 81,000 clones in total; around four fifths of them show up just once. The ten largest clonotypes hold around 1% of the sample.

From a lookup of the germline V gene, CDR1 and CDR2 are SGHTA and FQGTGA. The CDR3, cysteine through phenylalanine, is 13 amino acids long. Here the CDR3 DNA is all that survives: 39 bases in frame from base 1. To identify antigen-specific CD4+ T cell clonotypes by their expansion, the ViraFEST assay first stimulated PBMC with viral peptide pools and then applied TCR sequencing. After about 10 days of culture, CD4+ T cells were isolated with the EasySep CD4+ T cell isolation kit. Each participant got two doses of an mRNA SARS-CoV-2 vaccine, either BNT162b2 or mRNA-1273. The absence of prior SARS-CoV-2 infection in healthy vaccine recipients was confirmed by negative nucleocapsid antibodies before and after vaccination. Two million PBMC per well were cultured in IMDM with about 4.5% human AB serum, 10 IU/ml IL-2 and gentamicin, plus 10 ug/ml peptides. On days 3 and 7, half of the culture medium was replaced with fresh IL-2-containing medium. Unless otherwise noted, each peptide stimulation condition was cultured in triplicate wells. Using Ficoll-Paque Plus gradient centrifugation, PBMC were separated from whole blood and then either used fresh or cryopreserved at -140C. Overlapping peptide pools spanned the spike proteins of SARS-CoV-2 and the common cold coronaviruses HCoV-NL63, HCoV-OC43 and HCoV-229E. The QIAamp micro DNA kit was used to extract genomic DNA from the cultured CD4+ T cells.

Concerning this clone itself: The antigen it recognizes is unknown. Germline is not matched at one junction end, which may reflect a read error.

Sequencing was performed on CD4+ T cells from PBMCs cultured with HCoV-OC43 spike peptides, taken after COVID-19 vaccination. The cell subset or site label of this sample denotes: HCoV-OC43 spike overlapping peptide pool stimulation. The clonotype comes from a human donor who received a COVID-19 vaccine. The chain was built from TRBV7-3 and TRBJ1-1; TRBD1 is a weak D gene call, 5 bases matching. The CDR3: CASGLRRGTEAFF. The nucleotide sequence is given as TGTGCCAGCGGCTTACGGAGGGGCACTGAAGCTTTCTTT.